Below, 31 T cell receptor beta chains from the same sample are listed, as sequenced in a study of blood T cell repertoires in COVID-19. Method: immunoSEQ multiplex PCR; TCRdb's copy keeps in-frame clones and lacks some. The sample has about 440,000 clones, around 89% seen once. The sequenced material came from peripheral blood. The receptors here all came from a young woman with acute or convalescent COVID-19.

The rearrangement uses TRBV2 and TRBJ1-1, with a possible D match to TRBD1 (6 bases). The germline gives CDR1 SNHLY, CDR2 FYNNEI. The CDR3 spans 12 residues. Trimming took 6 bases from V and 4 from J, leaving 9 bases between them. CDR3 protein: CASRQGFTEAFF. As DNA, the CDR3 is TGTGCCAGCAGACAGGGATTCACTGAAGCTTTCTTT. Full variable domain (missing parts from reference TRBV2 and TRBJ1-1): EPEVTQTPSHQVTQMGQEVILRCVPISNHLYFYWYRQILGQKVEFLVSFYNNEISEKSEIFDDQFSVERPDGSNFTLKIRSTKLEDSAMYFCASRQGFTEAFFGQGTRLTVV.

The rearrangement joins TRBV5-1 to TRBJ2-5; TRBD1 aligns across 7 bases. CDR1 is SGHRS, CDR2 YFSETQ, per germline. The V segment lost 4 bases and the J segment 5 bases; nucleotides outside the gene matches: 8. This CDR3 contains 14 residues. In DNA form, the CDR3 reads TGCGCCAGCAGCCAGGTACGGGGACAGGAGACCCAGTACTTC. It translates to CASSQVRGQETQYF.

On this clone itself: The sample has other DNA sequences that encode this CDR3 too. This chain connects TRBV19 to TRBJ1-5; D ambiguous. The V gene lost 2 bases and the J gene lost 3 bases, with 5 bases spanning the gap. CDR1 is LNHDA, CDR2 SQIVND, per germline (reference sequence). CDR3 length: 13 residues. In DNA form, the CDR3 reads TGTGCCAGTAGTATAACAGTCAATCAGCCCCAGCATTTT. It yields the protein CASSITVNQPQHF.

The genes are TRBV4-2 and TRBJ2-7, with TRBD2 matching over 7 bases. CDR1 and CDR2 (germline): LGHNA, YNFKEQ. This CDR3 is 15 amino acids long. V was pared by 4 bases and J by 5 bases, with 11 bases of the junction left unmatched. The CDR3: CASSPDGRGLHEQYF. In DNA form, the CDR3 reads TGTGCCAGCAGCCCAGATGGGAGGGGTCTGCACGAGCAGTACTTC.

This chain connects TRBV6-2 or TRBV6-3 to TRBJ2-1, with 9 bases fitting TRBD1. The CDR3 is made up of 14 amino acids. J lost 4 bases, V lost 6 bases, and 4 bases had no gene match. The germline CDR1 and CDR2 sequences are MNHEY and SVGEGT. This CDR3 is CASSFGQGYNEQFF. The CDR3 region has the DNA TGTGCCAGCAGCTTTGGACAGGGGTACAATGAGCAGTTCTTC.

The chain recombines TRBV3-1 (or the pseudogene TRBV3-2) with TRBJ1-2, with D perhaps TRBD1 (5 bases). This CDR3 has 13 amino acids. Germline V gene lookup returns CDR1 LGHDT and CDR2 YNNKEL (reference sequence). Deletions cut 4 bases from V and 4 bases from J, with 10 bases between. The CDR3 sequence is CASSPRAGYGYTF. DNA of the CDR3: TGTGCCAGCAGCCCCAGGGCCGGCTATGGCTACACCTTC.

The CDR3 region is CASGQVGVYSPLHF. CDR3 nucleotides: TGTGCCAGCGGACAGGTGGGGGTATATTCACCCCTCCACTTT. The gene calls are TRBV6-5 and TRBJ1-6, with TRBD1 identical over 7 bases. The CDR3 is 14 residues long. The germline V gene encodes CDR1 MNHEY and CDR2 SVGAGI. Trimming cost V 8 bases and J 8 bases; bases outside gene matches: 9.

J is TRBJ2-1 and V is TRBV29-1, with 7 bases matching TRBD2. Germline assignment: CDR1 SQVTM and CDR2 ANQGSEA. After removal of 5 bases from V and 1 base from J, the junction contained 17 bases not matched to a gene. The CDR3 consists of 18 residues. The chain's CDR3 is CSVSRPEKGGVSYNEQFF. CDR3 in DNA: TGCAGCGTTTCACGACCGGAGAAGGGAGGGGTTTCCTACAATGAGCAGTTCTTC.

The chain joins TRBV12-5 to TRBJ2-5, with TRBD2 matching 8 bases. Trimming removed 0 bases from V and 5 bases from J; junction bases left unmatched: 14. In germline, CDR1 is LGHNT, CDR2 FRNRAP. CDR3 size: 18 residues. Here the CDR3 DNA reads TGTGCTAGTGGTTTGGTACTTCTCCCCGGGGAGCGGGGGGAGACCCAGTACTTC. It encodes CASGLVLLPGERGETQYF.

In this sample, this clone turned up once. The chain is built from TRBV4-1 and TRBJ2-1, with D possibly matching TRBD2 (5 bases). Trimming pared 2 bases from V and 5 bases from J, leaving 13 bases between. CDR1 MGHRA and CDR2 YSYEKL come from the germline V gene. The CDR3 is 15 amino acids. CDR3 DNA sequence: TGCGCCAGCAGCCAACAGCCCGGACTGAACAATGAGCAGTTCTTC. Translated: CASSQQPGLNNEQFF.

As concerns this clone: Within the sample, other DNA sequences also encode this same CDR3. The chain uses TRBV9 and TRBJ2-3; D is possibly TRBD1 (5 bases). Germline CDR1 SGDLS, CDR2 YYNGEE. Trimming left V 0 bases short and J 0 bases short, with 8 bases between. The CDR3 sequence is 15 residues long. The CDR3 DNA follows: TGTGCCAGCAGCGTAGATGGACAAAGCACAGATACGCAGTATTTT. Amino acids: CASSVDGQSTDTQYF.

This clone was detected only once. CDR3: CATSRASQLTYNEQFF. The CDR3 DNA follows: TGTGCCACCAGCAGAGCTTCACAGCTGACCTACAATGAGCAGTTCTTC. This chain links TRBV15 with TRBJ2-1, with unresolved D. V lost 1 base, J lost 2 bases, and 12 bases lay in between. This CDR3 contains 16 residues. CDR1 is LNHNV and CDR2 is YYDKDF in the germline V gene (reference sequence).

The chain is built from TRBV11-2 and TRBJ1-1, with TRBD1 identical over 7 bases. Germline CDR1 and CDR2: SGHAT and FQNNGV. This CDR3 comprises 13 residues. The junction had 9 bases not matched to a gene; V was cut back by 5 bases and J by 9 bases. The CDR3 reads CASSLDRAEKAFF. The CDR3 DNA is TGTGCCAGCAGCCTCGACAGGGCAGAGAAAGCTTTCTTT.

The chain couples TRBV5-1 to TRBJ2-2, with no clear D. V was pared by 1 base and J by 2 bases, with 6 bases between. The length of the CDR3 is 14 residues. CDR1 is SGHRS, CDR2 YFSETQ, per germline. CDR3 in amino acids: CASSLNSNTGELFF. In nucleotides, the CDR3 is TGCGCCAGCAGCTTGAACAGTAACACCGGGGAGCTGTTTTTT. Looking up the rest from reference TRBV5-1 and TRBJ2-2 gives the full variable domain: KAGVTQTPRYLIKTRGQQVTLSCSPISGHRSVSWYQQTPGQGLQFLFEYFSETQRNKGNFPGRFSGRQFSNSRSEMNVSTLELGDSALYLCASSLNSNTGELFFGEGSRLTVL.

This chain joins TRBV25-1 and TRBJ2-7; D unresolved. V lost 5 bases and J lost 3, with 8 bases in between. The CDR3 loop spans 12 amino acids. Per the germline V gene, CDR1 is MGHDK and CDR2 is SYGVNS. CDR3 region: CASSSVIYEQYF. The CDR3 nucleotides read TGTGCCAGCAGTTCGGTGATCTACGAGCAGTACTTC.

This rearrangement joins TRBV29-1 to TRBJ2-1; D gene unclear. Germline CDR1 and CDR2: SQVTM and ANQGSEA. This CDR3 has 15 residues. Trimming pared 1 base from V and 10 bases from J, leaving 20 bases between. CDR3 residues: CSVEVSLSSLAEQFF. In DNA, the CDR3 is TGCAGCGTTGAAGTGAGCCTTAGTTCCCTTGCAGAGCAGTTCTTC.

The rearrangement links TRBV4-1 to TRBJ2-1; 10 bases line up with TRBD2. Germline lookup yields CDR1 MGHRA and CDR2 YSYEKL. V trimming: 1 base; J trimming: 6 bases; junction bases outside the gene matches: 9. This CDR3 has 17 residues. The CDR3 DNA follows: TGCGCCAGCAGCCAAGGGGATAGCGGGGGGTTTCGCAATGAGCAGTTCTTC. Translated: CASSQGDSGGFRNEQFF.

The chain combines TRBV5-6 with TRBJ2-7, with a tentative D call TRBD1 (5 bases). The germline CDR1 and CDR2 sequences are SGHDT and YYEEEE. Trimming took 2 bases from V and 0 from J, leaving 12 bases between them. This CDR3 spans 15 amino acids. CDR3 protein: CASSFRQRSSYEQYF. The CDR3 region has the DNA TGTGCCAGCAGCTTTCGACAGAGGAGCTCCTACGAGCAGTACTTC. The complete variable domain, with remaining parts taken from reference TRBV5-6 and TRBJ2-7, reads DAGVTQSPTHLIKTRGQQVTLRCSPKSGHDTVSWYQQALGQGPQFIFQYYEEEERQRGNFPDRFSGHQFPNYSSELNVNALLLGDSALYLCASSFRQRSSYEQYFGPGTRLTVT.

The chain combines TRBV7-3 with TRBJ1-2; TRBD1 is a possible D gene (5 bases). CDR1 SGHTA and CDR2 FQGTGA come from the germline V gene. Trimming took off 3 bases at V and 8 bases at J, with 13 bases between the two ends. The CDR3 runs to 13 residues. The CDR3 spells CASSFAGSDGYTF. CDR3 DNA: TGTGCCAGCAGCTTCGCAGGGTCGGACGGCTACACCTTC. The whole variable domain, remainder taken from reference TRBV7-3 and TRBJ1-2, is GAGVSQTPSNKVTEKGKYVELRCDPISGHTALYWYRQSLGQGPEFLIYFQGTGAADDSGLPNDRFFAVRPEGSVSTLKIQRTERGDSAVYLCASSFAGSDGYTFGSGTRLTVV.

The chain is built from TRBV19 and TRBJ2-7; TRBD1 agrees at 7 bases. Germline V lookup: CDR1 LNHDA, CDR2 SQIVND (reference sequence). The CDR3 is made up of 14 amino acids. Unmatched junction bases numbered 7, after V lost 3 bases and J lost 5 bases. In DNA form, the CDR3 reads TGTGCCAGTAGTATCAGGGGGTTGGGAAACGAGCAGTACTTC. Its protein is CASSIRGLGNEQYF.

The CDR3 sequence is CASSLRGLAGYTF. CDR3 sequence (DNA): TGTGCCAGCAGCTTGAGAGGGTTGGCTGGCTACACCTTC. This chain uses TRBV5-4 with TRBJ1-2; D uncertain. CDR1 and CDR2 from the germline V gene are SGHNT and YYREEE (reference sequence). Trimming removed 1 base at V and 7 bases at J, with 11 bases between. The CDR3 is 13 amino acids.

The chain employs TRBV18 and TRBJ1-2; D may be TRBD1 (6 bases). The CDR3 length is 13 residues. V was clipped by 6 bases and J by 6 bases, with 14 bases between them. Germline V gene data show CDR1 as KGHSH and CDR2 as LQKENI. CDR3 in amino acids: CASSPWTDHGYTF. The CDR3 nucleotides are TGTGCCAGCTCCCCATGGACAGATCATGGCTACACCTTC.

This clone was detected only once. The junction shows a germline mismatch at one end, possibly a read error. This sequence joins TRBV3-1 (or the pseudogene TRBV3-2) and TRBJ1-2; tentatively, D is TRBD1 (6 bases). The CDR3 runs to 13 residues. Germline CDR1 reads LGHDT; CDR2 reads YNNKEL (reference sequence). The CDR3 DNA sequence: TGTGCCAGCAGCCACCGACAGGTCGCTCGGCTCGTCTTC. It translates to CASSHRQVARLVF.

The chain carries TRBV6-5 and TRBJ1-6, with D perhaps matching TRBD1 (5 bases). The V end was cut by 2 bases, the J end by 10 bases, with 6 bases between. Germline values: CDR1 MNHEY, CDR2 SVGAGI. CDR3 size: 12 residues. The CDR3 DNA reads TGTGCCAGCAGTTACCGGGGGTCACCCCTCCACTTT. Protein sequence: CASSYRGSPLHF.

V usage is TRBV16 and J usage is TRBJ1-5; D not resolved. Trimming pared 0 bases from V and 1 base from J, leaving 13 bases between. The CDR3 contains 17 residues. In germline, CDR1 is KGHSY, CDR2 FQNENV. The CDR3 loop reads CASSQSGIGRSNQPQHF. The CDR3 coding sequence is TGTGCCAGCAGCCAATCGGGCATTGGTCGGAGCAATCAGCCCCAGCATTTT.

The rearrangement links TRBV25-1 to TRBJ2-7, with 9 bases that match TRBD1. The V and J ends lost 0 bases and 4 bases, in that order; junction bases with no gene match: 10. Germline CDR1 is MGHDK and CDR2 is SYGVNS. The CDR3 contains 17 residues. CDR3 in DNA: TGTGCCAGCAGTGAATACTTTACTGGGACAGGGTTTTACGAGCAGTACTTC. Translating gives CASSEYFTGTGFYEQYF.

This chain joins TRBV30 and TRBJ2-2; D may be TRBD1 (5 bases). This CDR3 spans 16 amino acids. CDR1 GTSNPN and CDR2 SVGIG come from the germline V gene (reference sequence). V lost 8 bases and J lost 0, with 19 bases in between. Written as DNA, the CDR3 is TGTGCCGGAAAGATACTGGGGCGGACGAACACCGGGGAGCTGTTTTTT. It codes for CAGKILGRTNTGELFF. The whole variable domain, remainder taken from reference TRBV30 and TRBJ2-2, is SQTIHQWPATLVQPVGSPLSLECTVEGTSNPNLYWYRQAAGRGLQLLFYSVGIGQISSEVPQNLSASRPQDRQFILSSKKLLLSDSGFYLCAGKILGRTNTGELFFGEGSRLTVL.

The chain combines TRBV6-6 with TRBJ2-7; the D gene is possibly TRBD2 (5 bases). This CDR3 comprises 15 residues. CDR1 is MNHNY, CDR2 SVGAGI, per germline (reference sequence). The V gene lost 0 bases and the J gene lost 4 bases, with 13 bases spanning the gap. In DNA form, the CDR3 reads TGTGCCAGCAGTTACTCTGGTGGGCCGGGGTACGAGCAGTACTTC. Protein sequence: CASSYSGGPGYEQYF.

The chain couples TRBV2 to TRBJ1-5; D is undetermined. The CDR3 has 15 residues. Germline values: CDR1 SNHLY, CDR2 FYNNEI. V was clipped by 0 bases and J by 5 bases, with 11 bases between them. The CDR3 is CASSEAGRTHQPQHF. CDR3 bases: TGTGCCAGCAGTGAAGCGGGCCGCACCCATCAGCCCCAGCATTTT. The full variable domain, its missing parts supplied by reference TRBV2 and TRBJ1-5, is EPEVTQTPSHQVTQMGQEVILRCVPISNHLYFYWYRQILGQKVEFLVSFYNNEISEKSEIFDDQFSVERPDGSNFTLKIRSTKLEDSAMYFCASSEAGRTHQPQHFGDGTRLSIL.

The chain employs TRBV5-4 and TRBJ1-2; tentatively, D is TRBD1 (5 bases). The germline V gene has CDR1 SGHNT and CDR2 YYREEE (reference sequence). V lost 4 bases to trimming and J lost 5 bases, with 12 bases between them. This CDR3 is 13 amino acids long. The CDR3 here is CASSQGSDYGYTF. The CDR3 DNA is TGTGCCAGCAGCCAGGGCAGCGATTATGGCTACACCTTC.

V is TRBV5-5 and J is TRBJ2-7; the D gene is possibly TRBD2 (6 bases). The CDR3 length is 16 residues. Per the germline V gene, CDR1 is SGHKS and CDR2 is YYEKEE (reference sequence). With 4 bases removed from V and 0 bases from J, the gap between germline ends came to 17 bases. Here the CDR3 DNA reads TGTGCCAGCAGCCTGGATTGGGACTTCAGCTCCTACGAGCAGTACTTC. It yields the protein CASSLDWDFSSYEQYF. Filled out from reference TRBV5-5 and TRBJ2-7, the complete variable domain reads DAGVTQSPTHLIKTRGQQVTLRCSPISGHKSVSWYQQVLGQGPQFIFQYYEKEERGRGNFPDRFSARQFPNYSSELNVNALLLGDSALYLCASSLDWDFSSYEQYFGPGTRLTVT.